This T cell receptor (beta chain) derives from a study of early T cells in non-severe SARS-CoV-2 infection listed by TCRdb under 2021. Notes on the research overall: Because TCR sequencing was done on bulk RNA from unsorted whole blood, the alpha and beta chains could not be paired.

To prepare the library, 5' RACE was applied. The sequencer was a NextSeq 500. Unique molecular identifiers were attached to individual cDNA molecules in the TCR library protocol so that sequencing error and PCR bias could be corrected. Both TCR alpha and beta chains were sequenced, and tight co-correlation was observed between alpha and beta sequence abundances in each sample. For the original study's pipeline: V gene, J gene and CDR3 annotation of TCR sequences was performed with Decombinator V4. TCRs were defined as expanded if a significant change between any two time points was detected under a Poisson model with p below 0.0001. TCR abundances were normalised to the total number of TCRs sequenced per sample and were expressed as counts per million. MAIT TCRs were defined by TRAV1-2 paired with TRAJ12, TRAJ20 or TRAJ33, and iNKT TCRs by TRAV10 paired with TRAJ18. VDJdb, accessed on 1 November 2021, was searched for TCRs annotated for CMV, EBV and SARS-CoV-2, and TCRs annotated for more than one antigen were excluded. TCRdb reprocessing: public reads trimmed at Q25 with fastp, clones called with MiXCR, in-frame beta chains kept. Entries that share a CDR3 protein sequence are merged under the most common genes and DNA. The V and J calls and clone size are TCRdb's, not the authors'. For this sample the table gives approximately 68,000 distinct CDR3 sequences, of which about a tenth were detected only once. Clones ranked in the top ten supply 6% to 8.5% of the sample.

The study was a case-control design nested within a healthcare worker cohort in London, UK, with weekly nasopharyngeal swab PCR tests and blood sampling. Healthcare workers were recruited between 23 and 31 March 2020, during the week of the UK lockdown, and were followed weekly for up to roughly 15 weeks. CDR1 LNHDA and CDR2 SQIVND were looked up in the germline V gene (reference sequence). There are 15 amino acids in the CDR3, from cysteine to phenylalanine inclusive. The sequence is cut down to CDR3 DNA, 45 bases in frame from base 1. V gives up 3 bases and J gives up 0 bases, and the segment between their germline ends measures 12 bases. Overall study results and their limits: Matching against VDJdb was skewed toward anti-spike CD8 responses, likely underestimated virus-specific expansions, and missed private and CD4 specificities.

Regarding this clonotype: What this receptor recognizes is not known. The sample holds no much larger clone one base away, and base qualities are not on file.

The sequencing used whole blood, collected at baseline. The chain uses TRBV19 and TRBJ2-7; the D gene lacks a confident call. The origin of this receptor is an adult who was a healthcare worker with PCR-confirmed SARS-CoV-2 infection or an uninfected control (not recorded which). Here is the DNA: TGTGCCAGTAGTATTGGTCCTTGGCCCTCCTACGAGCAGTACTTC. Its protein reads: CASSIGPWPSYEQYF.